This T cell receptor (beta chain) came from a study of OX40 agonist ivuxolimab in advanced cancers. Clones were read by immunoSEQ multiplex PCR, and TCRdb kept only the in-frame ones, dropping some. The table lists around 11,000 clones, roughly 79% of them singletons, with around a sixth in the top ten. Sequences were derived from CD4+ or CD8+ T cells sorted from blood, sampled in a trial of the OX40 agonist ivuxolimab. This TCR was recovered from an adult with an advanced solid tumor such as melanoma, head and neck, liver or kidney cancer.

CDR3 DNA: TGTGCCAGCAGTGATATCGGTGGTGGGGGATCAGATACGCAGTATTTT. It is translated as CASSDIGGGGSDTQYF. The V gene is TRBV6-1, the J gene TRBJ2-3; either TRBD1 or TRBD2 may fit D (5 bases each). This CDR3 region has 16 residues. V was pared by 3 bases and J by 4 bases, with 17 bases between. Germline values: CDR1 MNHNS, CDR2 SASEGT.